This T cell receptor (beta chain) was found in a study of blood T cells in healthy people across ages. A second 7 to 11 cycle PCR used barcoded and J-beta primers. TCRdb used MiXCR to reprocess the 5' RACE reads, holding one entry per CDR3 protein. The data contain about 640,000 distinct CDR3 sequences, under 70% of them singletons. Trimming removed 10 bases from V and 7 bases from J, with 2 bases in between. This CDR3 spans 9 amino acids. Looked up from germline, CDR1 is MGHDK and CDR2 is SYGVNS. Material: blood. The V and J genes are TRBV25-1 and TRBJ1-6, with D hard to call. The TCR sequence derives from a man aged 60 to 75 in good health. The CDR3 sequence is CAINSPLHF. The CDR3 nucleotides are TGTGCCATCAATTCACCCCTCCACTTT.